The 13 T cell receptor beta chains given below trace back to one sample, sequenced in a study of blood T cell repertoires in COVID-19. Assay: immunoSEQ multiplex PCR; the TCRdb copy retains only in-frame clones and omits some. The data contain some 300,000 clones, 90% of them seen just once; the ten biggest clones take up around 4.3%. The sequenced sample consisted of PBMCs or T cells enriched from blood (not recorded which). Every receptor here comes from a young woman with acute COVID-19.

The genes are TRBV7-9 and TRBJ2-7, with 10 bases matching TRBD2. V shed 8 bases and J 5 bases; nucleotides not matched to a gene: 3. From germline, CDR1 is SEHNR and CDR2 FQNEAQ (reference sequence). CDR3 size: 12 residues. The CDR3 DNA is TGTGCCAGCGAAGCGGGAGGGAACGAGCAGTACTTC. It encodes CASEAGGNEQYF.

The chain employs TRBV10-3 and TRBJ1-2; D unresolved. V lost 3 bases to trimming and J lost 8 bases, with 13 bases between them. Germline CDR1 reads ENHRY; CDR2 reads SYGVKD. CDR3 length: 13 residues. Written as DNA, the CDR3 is TGTGCCATCAGTGAACTTCAGGTGTACGGCTACACCTTC. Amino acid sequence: CAISELQVYGYTF.

CDR3 sequence: CASSLARGDHYGYTF. DNA for the CDR3: TGTGCCAGCAGCTTAGCTCGGGGGGATCACTATGGCTACACCTTC. V gene TRBV7-9 combines with J gene TRBJ1-2; D is possibly TRBD1 (5 bases). This CDR3 is built from 15 residues. V was trimmed by 0 bases and J by 3 bases, leaving 11 bases between them. Looked up from germline, CDR1 is SEHNR and CDR2 is FQNEAQ (reference sequence).

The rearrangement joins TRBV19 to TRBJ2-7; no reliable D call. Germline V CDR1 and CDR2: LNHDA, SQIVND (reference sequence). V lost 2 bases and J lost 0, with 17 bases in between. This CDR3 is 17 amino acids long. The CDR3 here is CASSIYPPGGSSYEQYF. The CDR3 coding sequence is TGTGCCAGTAGTATATACCCCCCCGGCGGAAGCTCCTACGAGCAGTACTTC.

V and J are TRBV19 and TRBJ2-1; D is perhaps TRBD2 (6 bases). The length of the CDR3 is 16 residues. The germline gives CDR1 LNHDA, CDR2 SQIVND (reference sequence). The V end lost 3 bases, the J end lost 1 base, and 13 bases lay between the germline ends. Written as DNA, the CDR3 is TGTGCCAGTAGTATTGAAGGTGGGGGGTCCTACAATGAGCAGTTCTTC. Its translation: CASSIEGGGSYNEQFF.

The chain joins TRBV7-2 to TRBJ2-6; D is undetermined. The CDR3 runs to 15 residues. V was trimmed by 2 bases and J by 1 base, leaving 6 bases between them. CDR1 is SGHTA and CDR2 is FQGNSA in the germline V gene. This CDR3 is CASSLLGSGANVLTF. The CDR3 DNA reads TGTGCCAGCAGCTTACTCGGTTCTGGGGCCAACGTCCTGACTTTC.

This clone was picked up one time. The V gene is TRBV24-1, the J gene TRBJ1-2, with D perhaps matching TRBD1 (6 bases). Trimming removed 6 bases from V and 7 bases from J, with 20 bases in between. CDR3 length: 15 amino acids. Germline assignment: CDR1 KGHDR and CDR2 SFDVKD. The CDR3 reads CATSSRGPGVFGYTF. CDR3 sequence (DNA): TGTGCCACCAGTAGCAGGGGCCCAGGGGTCTTTGGCTACACCTTC.

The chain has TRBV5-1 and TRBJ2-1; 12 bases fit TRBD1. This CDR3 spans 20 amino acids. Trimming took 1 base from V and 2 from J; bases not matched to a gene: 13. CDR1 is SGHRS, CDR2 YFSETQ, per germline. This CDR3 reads CASSLRGTGGFILAYNEQFF. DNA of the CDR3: TGCGCCAGCAGCTTGAGGGGGACAGGGGGCTTCATTCTGGCCTACAATGAGCAGTTCTTC.

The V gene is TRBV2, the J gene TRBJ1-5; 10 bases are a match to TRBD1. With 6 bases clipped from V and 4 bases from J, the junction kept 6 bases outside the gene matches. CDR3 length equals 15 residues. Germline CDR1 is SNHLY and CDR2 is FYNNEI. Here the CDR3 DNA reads TGTGCCAGCAGCCCTCAGGGACAGGGGAATCAGCCCCAGCATTTT. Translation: CASSPQGQGNQPQHF.

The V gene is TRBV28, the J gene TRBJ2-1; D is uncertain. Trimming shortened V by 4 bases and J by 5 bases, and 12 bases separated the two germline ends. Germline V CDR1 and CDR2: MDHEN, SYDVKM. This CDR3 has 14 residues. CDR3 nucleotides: TGTGCCAGCAGTTCCAAGCCAATTGACAATGAGCAGTTCTTC. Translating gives CASSSKPIDNEQFF.

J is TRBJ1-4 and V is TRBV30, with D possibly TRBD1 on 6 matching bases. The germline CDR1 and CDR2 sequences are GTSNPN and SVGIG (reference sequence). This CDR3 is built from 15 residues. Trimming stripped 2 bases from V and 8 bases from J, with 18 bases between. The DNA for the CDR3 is TGTGCCTGGAGTCCAGGGGTCGCGGAGACCGAAAAACTGTTTTTT. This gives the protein CAWSPGVAETEKLFF.

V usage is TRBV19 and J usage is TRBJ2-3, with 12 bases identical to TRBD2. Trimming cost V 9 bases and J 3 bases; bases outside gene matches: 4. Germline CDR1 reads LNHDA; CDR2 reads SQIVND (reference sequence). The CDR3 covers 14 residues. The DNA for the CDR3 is TGTGCCAGCTCCGGACTAGCGGGGACAGATACGCAGTATTTT. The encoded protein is CASSGLAGTDTQYF.

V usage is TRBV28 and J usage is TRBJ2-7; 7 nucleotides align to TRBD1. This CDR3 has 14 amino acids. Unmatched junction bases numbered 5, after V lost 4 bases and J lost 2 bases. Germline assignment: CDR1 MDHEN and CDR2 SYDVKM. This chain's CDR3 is CASSSGQAAYEQYF. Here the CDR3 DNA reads TGTGCCAGCAGTTCCGGACAGGCGGCCTACGAGCAGTACTTC.